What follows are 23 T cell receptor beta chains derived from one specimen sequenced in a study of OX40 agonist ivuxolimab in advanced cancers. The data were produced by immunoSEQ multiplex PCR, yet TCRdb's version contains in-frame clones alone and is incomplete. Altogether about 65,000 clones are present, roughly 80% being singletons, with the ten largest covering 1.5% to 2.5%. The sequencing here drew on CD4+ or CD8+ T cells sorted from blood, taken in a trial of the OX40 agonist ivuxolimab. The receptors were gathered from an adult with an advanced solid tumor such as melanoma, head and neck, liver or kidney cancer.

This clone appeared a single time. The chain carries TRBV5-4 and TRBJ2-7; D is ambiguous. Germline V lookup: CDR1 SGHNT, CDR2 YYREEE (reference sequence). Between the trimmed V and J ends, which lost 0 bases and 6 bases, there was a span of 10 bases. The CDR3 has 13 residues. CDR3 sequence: CASSLESVSEQYF. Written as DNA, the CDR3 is TGTGCCAGCAGCTTGGAAAGTGTCAGCGAGCAGTACTTC. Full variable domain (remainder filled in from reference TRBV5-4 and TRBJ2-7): ETGVTQSPTHLIKTRGQQVTLRCSSQSGHNTVSWYQQALGQGPQFIFQYYREEENGRGNFPPRFSGLQFPNYSSELNVNALELDDSALYLCASSLESVSEQYFGPGTRLTVT.

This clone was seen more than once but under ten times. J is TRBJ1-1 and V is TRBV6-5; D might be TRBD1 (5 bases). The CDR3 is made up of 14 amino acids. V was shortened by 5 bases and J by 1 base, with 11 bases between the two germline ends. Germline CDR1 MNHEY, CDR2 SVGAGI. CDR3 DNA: TGTGCCAGCAGTCGCGACAGAGAGAACACTGAAGCTTTCTTT. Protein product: CASSRDRENTEAFF.

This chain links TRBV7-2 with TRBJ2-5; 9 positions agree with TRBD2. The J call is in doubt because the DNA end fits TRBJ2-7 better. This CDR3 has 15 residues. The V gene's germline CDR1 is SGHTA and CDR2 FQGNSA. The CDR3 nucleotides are TGTGCCAGCAGCCCCGGGACTAGCACCTCCTACGAGCAGTACTTC. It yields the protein CASSPGTSTSYEQYF.

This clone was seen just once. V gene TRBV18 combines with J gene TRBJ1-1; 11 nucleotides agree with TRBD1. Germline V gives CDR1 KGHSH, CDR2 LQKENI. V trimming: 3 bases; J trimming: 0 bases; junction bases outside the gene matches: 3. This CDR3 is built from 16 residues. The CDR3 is CASSPGTGGMNTEAFF. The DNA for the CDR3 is TGTGCCAGCTCACCCGGGACAGGGGGGATGAACACTGAAGCTTTCTTT.

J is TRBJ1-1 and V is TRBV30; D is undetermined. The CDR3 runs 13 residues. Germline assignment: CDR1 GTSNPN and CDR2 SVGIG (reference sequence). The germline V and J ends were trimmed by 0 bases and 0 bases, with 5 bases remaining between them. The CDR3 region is CAWSVDLNTEAFF. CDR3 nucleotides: TGTGCCTGGAGTGTAGACCTGAACACTGAAGCTTTCTTT.

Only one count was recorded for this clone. DNA of the CDR3: TGTGCCAGCAGCAAAGGATTAGGTGGTGAAAAACTGTTTTTT. Its protein is CASSKGLGGEKLFF. The V call is TRBV7-9, the J call TRBJ1-4; D is unclear. In germline, CDR1 is SEHNR, CDR2 FQNEAQ (reference sequence). The CDR3 spans 14 residues. V was trimmed by 5 bases and J by 7 bases, leaving 14 bases between them.

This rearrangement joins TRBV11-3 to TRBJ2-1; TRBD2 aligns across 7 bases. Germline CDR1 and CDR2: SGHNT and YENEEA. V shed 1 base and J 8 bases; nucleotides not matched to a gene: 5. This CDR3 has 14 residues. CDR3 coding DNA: TGTGCCAGCAGCTTAGGCAGACTAGCTGATGAGCAGTTCTTC. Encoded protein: CASSLGRLADEQFF.

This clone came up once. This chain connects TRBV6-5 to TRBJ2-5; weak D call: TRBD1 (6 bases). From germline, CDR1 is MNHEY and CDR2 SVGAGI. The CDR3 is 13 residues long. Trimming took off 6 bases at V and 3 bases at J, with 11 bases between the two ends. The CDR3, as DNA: TGTGCCAGCAGAGGACAGATAGAAGAGACCCAGTACTTC. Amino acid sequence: CASRGQIEETQYF.

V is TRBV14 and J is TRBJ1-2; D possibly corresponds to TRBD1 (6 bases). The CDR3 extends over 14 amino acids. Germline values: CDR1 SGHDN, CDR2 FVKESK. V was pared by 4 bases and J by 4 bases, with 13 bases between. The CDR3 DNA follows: TGTGCCAGCAGCCCCGCAGGGGTTACCTATGGCTACACCTTC. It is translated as CASSPAGVTYGYTF.

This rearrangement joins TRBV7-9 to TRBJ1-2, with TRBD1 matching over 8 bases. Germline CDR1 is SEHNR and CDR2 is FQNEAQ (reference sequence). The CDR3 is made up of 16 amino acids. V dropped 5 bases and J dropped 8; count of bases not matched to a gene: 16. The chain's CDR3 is CASSPRAGQAEEGYTF. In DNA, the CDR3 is TGTGCCAGCAGCCCCCGAGCGGGACAGGCAGAAGAAGGCTACACCTTC.

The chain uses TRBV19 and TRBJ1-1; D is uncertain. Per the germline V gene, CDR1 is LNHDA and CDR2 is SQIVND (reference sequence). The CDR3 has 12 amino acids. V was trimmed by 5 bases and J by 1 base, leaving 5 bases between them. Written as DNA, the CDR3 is TGTGCCAGTAGTGTCAGGAACACTGAAGCTTTCTTT. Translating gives CASSVRNTEAFF.

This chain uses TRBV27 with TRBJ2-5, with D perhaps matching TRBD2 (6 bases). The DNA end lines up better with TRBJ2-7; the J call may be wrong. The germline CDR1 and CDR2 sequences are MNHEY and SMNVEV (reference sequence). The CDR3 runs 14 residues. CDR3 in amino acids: CASGAVGGVNEQYF. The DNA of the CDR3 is TGTGCCAGCGGGGCTGTCGGGGGTGTGAACGAGCAGTACTTC.

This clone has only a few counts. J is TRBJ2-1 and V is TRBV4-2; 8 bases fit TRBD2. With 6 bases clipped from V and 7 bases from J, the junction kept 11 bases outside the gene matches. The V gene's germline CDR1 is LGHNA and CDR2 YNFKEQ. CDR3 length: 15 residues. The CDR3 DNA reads TGTGCCAGCAGTCAGGGCAGCGGGAGTGAGAATGAGCAGTTCTTC. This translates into CASSQGSGSENEQFF.

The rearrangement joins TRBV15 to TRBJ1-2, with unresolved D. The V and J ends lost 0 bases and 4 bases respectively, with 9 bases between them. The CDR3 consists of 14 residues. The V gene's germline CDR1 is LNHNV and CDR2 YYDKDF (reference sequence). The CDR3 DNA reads TGTGCCACCAGCAGAGAGGCAGGACCCTATGGCTACACCTTC. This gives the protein CATSREAGPYGYTF.

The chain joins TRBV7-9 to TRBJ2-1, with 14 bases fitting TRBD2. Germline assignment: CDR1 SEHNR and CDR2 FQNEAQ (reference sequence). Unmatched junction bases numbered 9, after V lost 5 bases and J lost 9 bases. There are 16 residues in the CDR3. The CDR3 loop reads CASSIPGLAGVGEQFF. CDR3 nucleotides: TGTGCCAGCAGCATCCCGGGACTAGCGGGAGTTGGTGAGCAGTTCTTC.

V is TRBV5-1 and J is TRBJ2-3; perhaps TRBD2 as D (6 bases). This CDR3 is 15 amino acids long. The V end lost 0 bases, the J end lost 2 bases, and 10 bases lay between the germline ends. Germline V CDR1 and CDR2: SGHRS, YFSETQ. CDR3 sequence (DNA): TGCGCCAGCAGCTTGGCGGGACTTATCACAGATACGCAGTATTTT. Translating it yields CASSLAGLITDTQYF. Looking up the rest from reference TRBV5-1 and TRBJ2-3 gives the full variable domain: KAGVTQTPRYLIKTRGQQVTLSCSPISGHRSVSWYQQTPGQGLQFLFEYFSETQRNKGNFPGRFSGRQFSNSRSEMNVSTLELGDSALYLCASSLAGLITDTQYFGPGTRLTVL.

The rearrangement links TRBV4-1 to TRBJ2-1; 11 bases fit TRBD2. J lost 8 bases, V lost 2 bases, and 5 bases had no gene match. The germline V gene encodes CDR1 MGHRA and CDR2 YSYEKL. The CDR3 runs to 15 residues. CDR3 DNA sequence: TGCGCCAGCAGCCAACGGCTAGCGGGAGGATATGAGCAGTTCTTC. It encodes CASSQRLAGGYEQFF.

CDR3 sequence (DNA): TGCAGCGCCGTGACTAGCGGATACAATGAGCAGTTCTTC. This sequence encodes CSAVTSGYNEQFF. The chain recombines TRBV29-1 with TRBJ2-1, with 9 bases matching TRBD2. Germline CDR1 reads SQVTM; CDR2 reads ANQGSEA. The CDR3 length is 13 residues. Losses at the gene ends were 7 bases for V and 4 bases for J; bases not matched to a gene: 5.

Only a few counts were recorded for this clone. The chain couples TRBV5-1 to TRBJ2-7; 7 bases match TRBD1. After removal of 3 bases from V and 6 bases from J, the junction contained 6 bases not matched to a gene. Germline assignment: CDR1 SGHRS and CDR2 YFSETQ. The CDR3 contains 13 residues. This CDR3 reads CASSYEGAGEQYV. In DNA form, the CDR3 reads TGCGCCAGCAGCTATGAGGGGGCGGGCGAGCAGTACGTC.

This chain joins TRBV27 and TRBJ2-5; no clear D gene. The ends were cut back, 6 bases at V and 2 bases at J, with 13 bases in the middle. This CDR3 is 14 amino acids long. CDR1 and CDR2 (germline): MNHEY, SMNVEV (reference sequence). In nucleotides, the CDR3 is TGTGCCAGCAGCACAGCAGGTGGGCAAGAGACCCAGTACTTC. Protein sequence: CASSTAGGQETQYF.

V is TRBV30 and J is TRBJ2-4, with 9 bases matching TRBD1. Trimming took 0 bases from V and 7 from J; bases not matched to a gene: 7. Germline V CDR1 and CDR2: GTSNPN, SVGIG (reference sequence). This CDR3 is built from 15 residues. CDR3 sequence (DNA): TGTGCCTGGAGTGTAACAGGGGGCTATTCTAACATTCAGTACTTC. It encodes CAWSVTGGYSNIQYF.

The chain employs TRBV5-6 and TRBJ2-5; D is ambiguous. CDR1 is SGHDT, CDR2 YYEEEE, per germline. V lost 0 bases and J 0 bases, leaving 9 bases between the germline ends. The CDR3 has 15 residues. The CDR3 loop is CASSLAPPNQETQYF. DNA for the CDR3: TGTGCCAGCAGCTTGGCCCCCCCGAACCAAGAGACCCAGTACTTC.

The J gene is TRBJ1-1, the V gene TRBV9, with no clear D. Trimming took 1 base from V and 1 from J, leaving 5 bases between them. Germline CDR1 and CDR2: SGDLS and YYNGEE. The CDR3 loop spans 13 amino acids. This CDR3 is CASSVNENTEAFF. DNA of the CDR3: TGTGCCAGCAGCGTAAATGAGAACACTGAAGCTTTCTTT. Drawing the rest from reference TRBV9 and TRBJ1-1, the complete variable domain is DSGVTQTPKHLITATGQRVTLRCSPRSGDLSVYWYQQSLDQGLQFLIQYYNGEERAKGNILERFSAQQFPDLHSELNLSSLELGDSALYFCASSVNENTEAFFGQGTRLTVV.